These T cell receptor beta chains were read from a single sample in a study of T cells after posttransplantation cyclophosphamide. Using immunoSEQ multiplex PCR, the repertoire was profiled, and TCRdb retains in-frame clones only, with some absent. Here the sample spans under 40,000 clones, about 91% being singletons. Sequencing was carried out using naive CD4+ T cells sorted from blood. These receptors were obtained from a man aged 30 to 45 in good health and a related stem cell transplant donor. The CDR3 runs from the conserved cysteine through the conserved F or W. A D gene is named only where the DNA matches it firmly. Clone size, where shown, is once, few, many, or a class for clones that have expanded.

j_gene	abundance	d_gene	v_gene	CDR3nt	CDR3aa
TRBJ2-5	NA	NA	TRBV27	TGTGCCAGCAGTTTATCGCGGGGGCGGGAGACCCAGTACTTC	CASSLSRGRETQYF
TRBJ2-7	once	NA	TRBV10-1	TGCGCCAGCAGTGAGTGGCGGCCCCCCTTCTACGAGCAGTACTTC	CASSEWRPPFYEQYF
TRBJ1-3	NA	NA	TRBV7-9	TGTGCCAGCAGCTTCCCGGGATCGGGCCTTTACTCTGGAAACACCATATATTTT	CASSFPGSGLYSGNTIYF
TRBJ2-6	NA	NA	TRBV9	TGTGCCAGCAGCGTAGACGCACGGTCTGGGGCCAACGTCCTGACTTTC	CASSVDARSGANVLTF
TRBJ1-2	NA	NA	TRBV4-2	TGTGCCAGCAGCCAAGAGATTAGCGGGGGCTATGGCTACACCTTC	CASSQEISGGYGYTF
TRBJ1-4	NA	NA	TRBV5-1	TGCGCCAGCAGCTATTTGTCTGCAACTAATGAAAAACTGTTTTTT	CASSYLSATNEKLFF
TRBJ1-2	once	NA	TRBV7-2	TGTGCCAGCACCGAATTATCAGGGAACTATGGCTACACCTTC	CASTELSGNYGYTF
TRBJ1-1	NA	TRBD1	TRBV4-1	TGCGCCAGCAGCCGAGGGACAGGAGAGAACACTGAAGCTTTCTTT	CASSRGTGENTEAFF
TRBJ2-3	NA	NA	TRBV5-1	TGCGCCAGCAGCTTGGAGGGTGGGGCGGAAGATACGCAGTATTTT	CASSLEGGAEDTQYF
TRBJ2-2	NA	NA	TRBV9	TGTGCCAGCAGCCCCGTCGGGAACACCGGGGAGCTGTTTTTT	CASSPVGNTGELFF
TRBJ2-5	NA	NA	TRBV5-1	TGCGCCAGCAGCCGAATCACAGGATCCGGGACCCAGTACTTC	CASSRITGSGTQYF
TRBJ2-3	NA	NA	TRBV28	TGTGCCAGCAGCCTCATGGGGGCCGGGGATACGCAGTATTTT	CASSLMGAGDTQYF
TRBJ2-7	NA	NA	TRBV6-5	TGTGCCAGCAGCCTGACAGATCAAACGACCTACGAGCAGTACTTC	CASSLTDQTTYEQYF
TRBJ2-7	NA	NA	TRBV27	TGTGCCAGCAGTTTATTGGGCCCCTTCGGCTACGAGCAGTACTTC	CASSLLGPFGYEQYF
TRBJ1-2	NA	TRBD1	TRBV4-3	TGCGCCAGCAGCCCGGGACAGGGTTATGATGGCTACACCTTC	CASSPGQGYDGYTF
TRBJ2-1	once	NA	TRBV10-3	TGTGCCATCACCAACAGCAGTGGGCAGGGCCCTTTCAATGAGCAGTTCTTC	CAITNSSGQGPFNEQFF
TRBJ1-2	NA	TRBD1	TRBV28	TGTGCCAGCAGAAAGCAGGGGGGTTCTAACTATGGCTACACCTTC	CASRKQGGSNYGYTF
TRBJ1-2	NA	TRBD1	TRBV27	TGTGCCAGCAGTCGACAGGGAACTGGCTACACCTTC	CASSRQGTGYTF
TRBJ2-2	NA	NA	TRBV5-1	TGCGCCAGCAGGCCGGGGAACACCGGGGAGCTGTTTTTT	CASRPGNTGELFF
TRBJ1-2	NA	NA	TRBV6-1	TGTGCCAGCAGCGCAGACTTAGACTATGGCTACACCTTC	CASSADLDYGYTF
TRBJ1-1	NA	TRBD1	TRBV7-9	TGTGCCAGCAGCCTCAGGGGGGTTAACACTGAAGCTTTCTTT	CASSLRGVNTEAFF
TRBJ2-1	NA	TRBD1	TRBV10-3	TGTGCCATCAGTAGGGGACAGGGGGTAAATAATGAGCAGTTCTTC	CAISRGQGVNNEQFF
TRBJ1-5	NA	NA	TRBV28	TGTGCCAGCAGTTTAAGGTCCGGGCAGCCCCAGCATTTT	CASSLRSGQPQHF
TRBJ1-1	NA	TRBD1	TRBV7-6	TGTGCCAGCAGCTCCCGGGACAGGGACGGGTACACTGAAGCTTTCTTT	CASSSRDRDGYTEAFF
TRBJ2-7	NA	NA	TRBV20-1	TGCAGTGCTGAAAGGGAGAACGAGCAGTACTTC	CSAERENEQYF
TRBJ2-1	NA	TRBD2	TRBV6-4	TGTGCCAGCAGTGACGCGGCGGGGGGCCGGCGTAATGAGCAGTTCTTC	CASSDAAGGRRNEQFF
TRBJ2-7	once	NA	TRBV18	TGTGCCAGCTCACCGTTACAGGGCAACGAGCAGTACTTC	CASSPLQGNEQYF
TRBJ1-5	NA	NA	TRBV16	TGTGCCAGCAGCCAACGGGGTAGCAATCAGCCCCAGCATTTT	CASSQRGSNQPQHF
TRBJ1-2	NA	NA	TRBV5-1	TGCGCCAGCAGCTTGGAGGCAGGGATAGGCTATGGCTACACCTTC	CASSLEAGIGYGYTF
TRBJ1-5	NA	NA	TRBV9	TGTGCCAGCAGCACAGACGGGGTGACCCAGCATTTT	CASSTDGVTQHF
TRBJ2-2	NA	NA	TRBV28	TGTGCCAGCAGTTCGTTCGGGGAGCTGTTTTTT	CASSSFGELFF
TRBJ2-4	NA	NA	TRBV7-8	TGTGCCAGCAGCTTAGCGCGGCCGAACTCAAACATTCAGTACTTC	CASSLARPNSNIQYF
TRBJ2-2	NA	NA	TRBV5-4	TGTGCCAGCAGCTTGGACAGGGTTGACACCGGGGAGCTGTTTTTT	CASSLDRVDTGELFF
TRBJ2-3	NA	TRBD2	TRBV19	TGTGCCAGTAGTCGGGTGACTAGCGGGGGGGCGAATACGCAGTATTTT	CASSRVTSGGANTQYF
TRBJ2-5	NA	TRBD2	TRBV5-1	TGCGCCAGCAGTGAATTCACTAGCGACCAAGAGACCCAGTACTTC	CASSEFTSDQETQYF
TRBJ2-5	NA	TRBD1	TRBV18	TGTGCCAGTTGGGACAGGGTACAAGAGACCCAGTACTTC	CASWDRVQETQYF
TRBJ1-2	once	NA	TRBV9	TGTGCCAGCAGCCCCCGGGCGGGGGGAGGGTATGGCTACACCTTC	CASSPRAGGGYGYTF
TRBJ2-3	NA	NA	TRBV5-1	TGCGCCAGCAGGGGCCGAGCGGGTGGCACAGATACGCAGTATTTT	CASRGRAGGTDTQYF
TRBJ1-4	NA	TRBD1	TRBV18	TGTGCCAGCTTCACTGGCGGGACAGGGGGCAGAAATGAAAAACTGTTTTTT	CASFTGGTGGRNEKLFF
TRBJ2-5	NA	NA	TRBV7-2	TGTGCCAGCAGCCGTCAAGAGACCCAGTACTTC	CASSRQETQYF
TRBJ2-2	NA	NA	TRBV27	TGTGCCAGCAGTTTATTGTACGGTAACACCGGGGAGCTGTTTTTT	CASSLLYGNTGELFF
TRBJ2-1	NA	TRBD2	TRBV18	TGTGCCAGCTCACCTTCGGGACTAGCGGGGGGTGATGAGCAGTTCTTC	CASSPSGLAGGDEQFF
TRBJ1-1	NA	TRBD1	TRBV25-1	TGTGCCAGCAGCGAGACAGGGGGCACTGAAGCTTTCTTT	CASSETGGTEAFF
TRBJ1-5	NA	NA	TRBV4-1	TGCGCCAGCAGCCTGTCGCACAGGGTGAATCAGCCCCAGCATTTT	CASSLSHRVNQPQHF
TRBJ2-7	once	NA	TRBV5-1	TGCGCCAGCAGCTTGACAGGGCTCGAGCAGTACTTC	CASSLTGLEQYF
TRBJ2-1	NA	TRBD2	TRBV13	TGTGCCAGCAGCCCGACCGGGACTAGTGGATTGTTCTTC	CASSPTGTSGLFF
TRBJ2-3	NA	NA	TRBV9	TGTGCCAGCAGCCCTAAGGGAGACACAGATACGCAGTATTTT	CASSPKGDTDTQYF
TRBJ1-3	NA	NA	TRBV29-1	TGCAGCGTTGAATCGACAGAAGGAAACACCATATATTTT	CSVESTEGNTIYF
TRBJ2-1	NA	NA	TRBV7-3	TGTGCCAGCAGCCCCGTAGATCGAGCGAATGAGCAGTTCTTC	CASSPVDRANEQFF
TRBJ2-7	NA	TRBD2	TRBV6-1	TGTGCCAGCAAAGGGGCGGGGGGGCTCTACGAGCAGTACTTC	CASKGAGGLYEQYF
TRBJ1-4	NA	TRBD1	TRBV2	TGTGCCAGCAATGAGCGGGACAGGGAGGAAAAACTGTTTTTT	CASNERDREEKLFF
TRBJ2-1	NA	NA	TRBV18	TGTGCCAGCTCACCTTCTGGGGGCCTCTCTTCCGTTGACTCCTACAATGAGCAGTTCTTC	CASSPSGGLSSVDSYNEQFF